Listed below are T cell receptor beta chains from one sample, sequenced in a study of cytomegalovirus exposure and HLA in healthy donors. The method was immunoSEQ multiplex PCR; TCRdb's version includes in-frame clones alone and lacks a portion of them. The sample carries 160,000 or so clones, roughly 84% recorded once. The sample taken for sequencing was PBMCs. The receptor set was obtained from a woman aged 18-29 years in good health and CMV-seronegative. Both conserved end residues are part of each CDR3. The D gene is left open where the match is weak. Size is omitted from some rows. Given values are once, few, many or a class for expanded clones.

d_gene: TRBD1
abundance: .
j_gene: TRBJ1-5
v_gene: TRBV5-5
CDR3nt: TGTGCCAGCAGCCAAGGGCAGGGGGGCCAGCCCCAGCATTTT
CDR3aa: CASSQGQGGQPQHF

d_gene: .
abundance: once
j_gene: TRBJ2-7
v_gene: TRBV7-2
CDR3nt: TGTGCCAGCAGCCCCTTGGGGCAGTACGAGCAGTACTTC
CDR3aa: CASSPLGQYEQYF

d_gene: TRBD2
abundance: .
j_gene: TRBJ2-5
v_gene: TRBV4-2
CDR3nt: TGTGCCAGCAGCCCAAAGCGGGACTACCAAGAGACCCAGTACTTC
CDR3aa: CASSPKRDYQETQYF

d_gene: .
abundance: .
j_gene: TRBJ1-5
v_gene: TRBV5-6
CDR3nt: TGTGCCAGCAGCTTGTACAATCAGCCCCAGCATTTT
CDR3aa: CASSLYNQPQHF

d_gene: .
abundance: once
j_gene: TRBJ1-6
v_gene: TRBV7-9
CDR3nt: TGTGCCAGTAAAAAGGAGAGCTCCTATAATTCACCCCTCCACTTT
CDR3aa: CASKKESSYNSPLHF

d_gene: TRBD2
abundance: few
j_gene: TRBJ2-3
v_gene: TRBV18
CDR3nt: TGTGCCAGCTCACCACAGCGGGAGCCGGGGGGAACAGATACGCAGTATTTT
CDR3aa: CASSPQREPGGTDTQYF

d_gene: TRBD1
abundance: .
j_gene: TRBJ2-3
v_gene: TRBV29-1
CDR3nt: TGCAGCGTCGAGAGCCGGGACAGCAGCACAGATACGCAGTATTTT
CDR3aa: CSVESRDSSTDTQYF

d_gene: .
abundance: .
j_gene: TRBJ1-2
v_gene: TRBV5-1
CDR3nt: TGCGCCAGCAGCTTGGGGGGGCAGGGCGATGGCTACACCTTC
CDR3aa: CASSLGGQGDGYTF

d_gene: TRBD2
abundance: .
j_gene: TRBJ2-3
v_gene: TRBV7-9
CDR3nt: TGTGCCAGCAGCCGTTTACGCACTAGCGGACAAGATACGCAGTATTTT
CDR3aa: CASSRLRTSGQDTQYF

d_gene: TRBD1
abundance: .
j_gene: TRBJ2-7
v_gene: TRBV4-1
CDR3nt: TGCGCCAGCAGCCGTAGGGGACAGGGGGCTGAGTACGAGCAGTACTTC
CDR3aa: CASSRRGQGAEYEQYF

d_gene: .
abundance: few
j_gene: TRBJ1-1
v_gene: TRBV5-5
CDR3nt: TGTGCCAGCAGCTCGAGGACTGGGAACACTGAAGCTTTCTTT
CDR3aa: CASSSRTGNTEAFF

d_gene: .
abundance: .
j_gene: TRBJ2-2
v_gene: TRBV7-9
CDR3nt: TGTGCCAGCAGCCCCCCCGGGACTCGCACCGGGGAGCTGTTTTTT
CDR3aa: CASSPPGTRTGELFF

d_gene: .
abundance: .
j_gene: TRBJ2-4
v_gene: TRBV28
CDR3nt: TGTGCCAGTATATCCCCCGGGGCCAAAAACATTCAGTACTTC
CDR3aa: CASISPGAKNIQYF

d_gene: TRBD1
abundance: once
j_gene: TRBJ2-2
v_gene: TRBV28
CDR3nt: TGTGCCAGCATAGCACAGGGGCTCACCGGGGAGCTGTTTTTT
CDR3aa: CASIAQGLTGELFF

d_gene: .
abundance: once
j_gene: TRBJ1-2
v_gene: TRBV6-5
CDR3nt: TGTGCCAGCAGCACCGTCGGGGGGGGGCTCTATGGCTACACCTTC
CDR3aa: CASSTVGGGLYGYTF

d_gene: .
abundance: .
j_gene: TRBJ2-3
v_gene: TRBV27
CDR3nt: TGTGCCAGCCCCGCGATAGTTACGCAGTATTTT
CDR3aa: CASPAIVTQYF

d_gene: TRBD1
abundance: few
j_gene: TRBJ2-7
v_gene: TRBV5-4
CDR3nt: TGTGCCAGCAGCTTGAGGACAGGGAGCTCCTACGAGCAGTACTTC
CDR3aa: CASSLRTGSSYEQYF

d_gene: TRBD2
abundance: .
j_gene: TRBJ2-5
v_gene: TRBV2
CDR3nt: TGTGCCAGCAGCCCGAGGGCTAGCGGGGGCCAAGAGACCCAGTACTTC
CDR3aa: CASSPRASGGQETQYF

d_gene: .
abundance: .
j_gene: TRBJ2-4
v_gene: TRBV19
CDR3nt: TGTGCCAGTAGTAAAGGTCCGGGACTTAAAAACATTCAGTACTTC
CDR3aa: CASSKGPGLKNIQYF

d_gene: TRBD1
abundance: once
j_gene: TRBJ2-3
v_gene: TRBV7-2
CDR3nt: TGTGCCAGCAGACCTACAGGGGGCGCCCCAGATACGCAGTATTTT
CDR3aa: CASRPTGGAPDTQYF

d_gene: .
abundance: .
j_gene: TRBJ1-3
v_gene: TRBV13
CDR3nt: TGTGCCAGCAGCCACCCCGAGGGAGGAGGCGCCGGAAACACCATATATTTT
CDR3aa: CASSHPEGGGAGNTIYF

d_gene: .
abundance: .
j_gene: TRBJ2-7
v_gene: TRBV6-5
CDR3nt: TGTGCCAGCAGTTACGCTTCCGGGGGGACATACGAGCAGTACTTC
CDR3aa: CASSYASGGTYEQYF

d_gene: .
abundance: .
j_gene: TRBJ2-6
v_gene: TRBV5-1
CDR3nt: TGCGCCAGCAGCTTGATACGTGGGAGAGGGTCCGGGGCCAACGTCCTGACTTTC
CDR3aa: CASSLIRGRGSGANVLTF

d_gene: TRBD2
abundance: .
j_gene: TRBJ2-5
v_gene: TRBV5-1
CDR3nt: TGCGCCAGCAGCTTCGCGGGGGGGGGTGGAGAGACCCAGTACTTC
CDR3aa: CASSFAGGGGETQYF

d_gene: TRBD2
abundance: once
j_gene: TRBJ2-1
v_gene: TRBV28
CDR3nt: TGTGCCAGCAGTTTCGGGGGGGGGCCCTACAATGAGCAGTTCTTC
CDR3aa: CASSFGGGPYNEQFF

d_gene: .
abundance: .
j_gene: TRBJ1-5
v_gene: TRBV28
CDR3nt: TGTGCCAGCACGAGGGGGTCCTCATGGTTTAGCAATCAGCCCCAGCATTTT
CDR3aa: CASTRGSSWFSNQPQHF

d_gene: .
abundance: .
j_gene: TRBJ1-5
v_gene: TRBV7-2
CDR3nt: TGTGCCAGCAGCTTACGGGGAGGCGATCAGCCCCAGCATTTT
CDR3aa: CASSLRGGDQPQHF

d_gene: .
abundance: once
j_gene: TRBJ1-2
v_gene: TRBV5-4
CDR3nt: TGTGCCAGCGCTCTTGAGGGAGCTAACTATGGCTACACCTTC
CDR3aa: CASALEGANYGYTF

d_gene: TRBD1
abundance: few
j_gene: TRBJ1-4
v_gene: TRBV4-3
CDR3nt: TGCGCCAGCAGCCAACTTCCGGGACAGGGAAACGAAAAACTGTTTTTT
CDR3aa: CASSQLPGQGNEKLFF

d_gene: TRBD1
abundance: .
j_gene: TRBJ1-1
v_gene: TRBV29-1
CDR3nt: TGCAGCGCCTCACAGGGGGGCACTGAAGCTTTCTTT
CDR3aa: CSASQGGTEAFF

d_gene: .
abundance: once
j_gene: TRBJ2-7
v_gene: TRBV5-4
CDR3nt: TGTGCCAGCAGCCCTAATAGCGGCTACGAGCAGTACTTC
CDR3aa: CASSPNSGYEQYF

d_gene: .
abundance: .
j_gene: TRBJ1-2
v_gene: TRBV18
CDR3nt: TGTGCCAGCTCACCCTCCGCAGGGGCCGGTCTGTATGGCTACACCTTC
CDR3aa: CASSPSAGAGLYGYTF

d_gene: TRBD2
abundance: .
j_gene: TRBJ2-2
v_gene: TRBV7-8
CDR3nt: TGTGCCAGCAGCTTACGGTTGCAGGACGGACTAGCTGCGGGGGAGCTGTTTTTT
CDR3aa: CASSLRLQDGLAAGELFF

d_gene: .
abundance: .
j_gene: TRBJ2-7
v_gene: TRBV2
CDR3nt: TGTGCCAGCAGTGGCCCCAGGGCAACCTACGAGCAGTACTTC
CDR3aa: CASSGPRATYEQYF

d_gene: .
abundance: .
j_gene: TRBJ2-1
v_gene: TRBV7-8
CDR3nt: TGTGCCAGCAGCCGACGCAGCGGAAGCTCCTACAATGAGCAGTTCTTC
CDR3aa: CASSRRSGSSYNEQFF

d_gene: .
abundance: .
j_gene: TRBJ1-4
v_gene: TRBV4-3
CDR3nt: TGCGCCAGCAGTCCACGGCCGGACAGATTGTTTTTT
CDR3aa: CASSPRPDRLFF

d_gene: TRBD1
abundance: .
j_gene: TRBJ2-1
v_gene: TRBV5-8
CDR3nt: TGTGCCAGCAGCTTGGCCGGGACAGGTGTCGGTGAGCAGTTCTTC
CDR3aa: CASSLAGTGVGEQFF

d_gene: .
abundance: once
j_gene: TRBJ2-1
v_gene: TRBV6-5
CDR3nt: TGTGCCAGCAGTTACTTGCGTGAGCAGTTCTTC
CDR3aa: CASSYLREQFF

d_gene: TRBD1
abundance: .
j_gene: TRBJ2-5
v_gene: TRBV6-5
CDR3nt: TGTGCCAGTAAGCAACTAAAGCCCGGGACAGGGTACTTC
CDR3aa: CASKQLKPGTGYF

d_gene: .
abundance: .
j_gene: TRBJ1-1
v_gene: TRBV27
CDR3nt: TGTGCCAGCAGTTTATCGGCAGGGCTTAACACTGAAGCTTTCTTT
CDR3aa: CASSLSAGLNTEAFF

d_gene: .
abundance: .
j_gene: TRBJ1-4
v_gene: TRBV4-3
CDR3nt: TGCGCCAGCAGCCAAGATCTATCCAGGGGCGGCGAAAAACTGTTTTTT
CDR3aa: CASSQDLSRGGEKLFF

d_gene: .
abundance: .
j_gene: TRBJ1-1
v_gene: TRBV7-9
CDR3nt: TGTGCCAGCAGCTTAATGGGCGTTAACACTGAAGCTTTCTTT
CDR3aa: CASSLMGVNTEAFF

d_gene: TRBD2
abundance: .
j_gene: TRBJ2-7
v_gene: TRBV4-2
CDR3nt: TGTGCCAGCAGCCACTCGGGGGGGGTTACCTACGAGCAGTACTTC
CDR3aa: CASSHSGGVTYEQYF

d_gene: .
abundance: .
j_gene: TRBJ2-3
v_gene: TRBV5-1
CDR3nt: TGCGCCAGCAGCTTGGCCGGGATAGCCACAGATACGCAGTATTTT
CDR3aa: CASSLAGIATDTQYF

d_gene: TRBD2
abundance: .
j_gene: TRBJ2-7
v_gene: TRBV5-6
CDR3nt: TGTGCCAGCAGCGACCTACTAGCGGGGGGCTCAAACGAGCAGTACTTC
CDR3aa: CASSDLLAGGSNEQYF

d_gene: .
abundance: .
j_gene: TRBJ2-5
v_gene: TRBV5-1
CDR3nt: TGCGCCAGCAGCTTGACAGGGCGGTCGGAAGAGACCCAGTACTTC
CDR3aa: CASSLTGRSEETQYF

d_gene: TRBD1
abundance: .
j_gene: TRBJ1-4
v_gene: TRBV27
CDR3nt: TGTGCCAGCAGTCGTTCCGGGACAGCGAATGAAAAACTGTTTTTT
CDR3aa: CASSRSGTANEKLFF

d_gene: TRBD1
abundance: .
j_gene: TRBJ1-1
v_gene: TRBV28
CDR3nt: TGTGCCAGCTCCGAGATAGGGACAGGGGCTGCTTTCTTT
CDR3aa: CASSEIGTGAAFF

d_gene: .
abundance: .
j_gene: TRBJ1-4
v_gene: TRBV28
CDR3nt: TGTGCCAGCAGTCCCCCCCAGGGGCTTAATGAAAAACTGTTTTTT
CDR3aa: CASSPPQGLNEKLFF

d_gene: .
abundance: .
j_gene: TRBJ2-1
v_gene: TRBV2
CDR3nt: TGTGCCGGAGGGGGCTCGGGGAATGAGCAGTTCTTC
CDR3aa: CAGGGSGNEQFF

d_gene: .
abundance: .
j_gene: TRBJ1-2
v_gene: TRBV6-5
CDR3nt: TGTGCCAGCAGTTACTCGGCTCAGGGGTATGGCTACACCTTC
CDR3aa: CASSYSAQGYGYTF

d_gene: TRBD1
abundance: .
j_gene: TRBJ2-3
v_gene: TRBV18
CDR3nt: TGTGCCAGCTCACCGGGACAGGGCAGCACAGATACGCAGTATTTT
CDR3aa: CASSPGQGSTDTQYF

d_gene: TRBD2
abundance: .
j_gene: TRBJ2-1
v_gene: TRBV29-1
CDR3nt: TGCAGCGTCTCGGGGAGGGGCAATGAGCAGTTCTTC
CDR3aa: CSVSGRGNEQFF

d_gene: .
abundance: .
j_gene: TRBJ2-3
v_gene: TRBV1
CDR3nt: TGCACCAGCAGCCCCCCCCCACGACTAGCTGCTAGCACAGATACGCAGTATTTT
CDR3aa: CTSSPPPRLAASTDTQYF

d_gene: TRBD1
abundance: .
j_gene: TRBJ2-7
v_gene: TRBV11-2
CDR3nt: TGTGCCAGCAGCGAACAGGGGGCGTTGAACGAGCAGTACTTC
CDR3aa: CASSEQGALNEQYF

d_gene: TRBD1
abundance: once
j_gene: TRBJ1-1
v_gene: TRBV7-8
CDR3nt: TGTGCCAGCAGCTCCAGGGGGGAAGGCACTGAAGCTTTCTTT
CDR3aa: CASSSRGEGTEAFF

d_gene: TRBD2
abundance: .
j_gene: TRBJ2-3
v_gene: TRBV7-9
CDR3nt: TGTGCCAGCAGCCTCATGGGGACTAGCGGGAGTACAGATACGCAGTATTTT
CDR3aa: CASSLMGTSGSTDTQYF

d_gene: .
abundance: .
j_gene: TRBJ1-2
v_gene: TRBV2
CDR3nt: TGTGCCAGCAGTCAAAACACATTATCTAACTATGGCTACACCTTC
CDR3aa: CASSQNTLSNYGYTF

d_gene: .
abundance: .
j_gene: TRBJ2-7
v_gene: TRBV11-2
CDR3nt: TGTGCCAGCAGCTTAGTTGGGGGGACCTACGAGCAGTACTTC
CDR3aa: CASSLVGGTYEQYF